This TCR beta chain was recorded in a study of blood T cell repertoires in COVID-19. Study context: Some COVID-19 samples were acute and others convalescent; all came from the United States, Italy and Spain. PBMCs, B-cell-depleted T cells, or T cells provided the cDNA or gDNA that made up the material.

V was clipped by 3 bases and J by 0 bases, with 6 bases between them. CDR1 KGHSH and CDR2 LQKENI come from the germline V gene. This CDR3 comprises 15 residues. In the original analysis: Cell counts per sample came from amplifying reference gene primers. TCRdb's copy holds only in-frame clones and misses some; the assay was immunoSEQ multiplex PCR. The V and J calls and clone size are taken from that table; D and trimming were inferred from the DNA. The sample holds some 120,000 clones, around nine tenths seen once. The sample consisted of peripheral blood. V and J are TRBV18 and TRBJ2-6; D gene ambiguous. This receptor was identified in a man aged 45 to 65 with acute or convalescent COVID-19. The CDR3 DNA reads as TGTGCCAGCTCACCGAGCAACTCTGGGGCCAACGTCCTGACTTTC. Amino acids: CASSPSNSGANVLTF.